This T cell receptor beta chain was sequenced during a study of early T cells in non-severe SARS-CoV-2 infection. This CDR3 has 14 residues. Germline loops: CDR1 MGHDK, CDR2 SYGVNS. The ends were cut back, 4 bases at V and 3 bases at J, with 9 bases in the middle. Individual cDNA molecules received unique molecular identifiers during library preparation. TCRdb used MiXCR to reprocess the 5' RACE reads, holding one entry per CDR3 protein. The sample yields tens of thousands of distinct CDR3 sequences, roughly 9.4% seen once. The sequencing input was whole blood. V is TRBV25-1 and J is TRBJ2-2; D is perhaps TRBD1 (5 bases). The source is an adult who was a healthcare worker with PCR-confirmed SARS-CoV-2 infection or an uninfected control (not recorded which). Here the CDR3 DNA reads TGTGCCAGCAGTGGTACAGGTTACACCGGGGAGCTGTTTTTT. Translated: CASSGTGYTGELFF.